These 3 T cell receptor beta chains were all obtained from the same sample, sequenced in a study of shared clonotypes between healthy human individuals. Clones were sequenced by immunoSEQ multiplex PCR, and TCRdb holds only the in-frame ones, with some missing. Of 2 million to 2.5 million clones listed, roughly 92% were seen once; the top ten hold around 0.35%. The sample comprised naive CD4+ T cells from PBMCs. Regarding subset: CD45RA+ positively selected. The receptor set was obtained from a man between 18 and 29 years old in good health. Some clones in this sample may be carry-over from other donors' samples.

The rearrangement uses TRBV7-8 and TRBJ1-2; D remains ambiguous. This CDR3 has 16 residues. Germline V gene data show CDR1 as SGHVS and CDR2 as FQNEAQ. V lost 5 bases to trimming and J lost 5 bases, with 21 bases between them. This CDR3 reads CASSPSTVLPRYGYTF. CDR3 nucleotide sequence: TGTGCCAGCAGCCCATCAACTGTCCTCCCCCGATATGGCTACACCTTC.

A note on this clone: A junction end diverges from the germline sequence, so it may reflect a read error. The chain recombines TRBV28 with TRBJ2-4, with D possibly matching TRBD1 (5 bases). This CDR3 has 11 amino acids. Germline V gene sequence: CDR1 MDHEN, CDR2 SYDVKM. CDR3 amino acids: CASSLSDSVDF. The CDR3 DNA is TGTGCCAGCAGCCTCTCAGACAGTGTGGACTTC.

Remarks on this clone: Other DNA sequences in the sample encode the same CDR3. The rearrangement uses TRBV4-3 and TRBJ1-2; the match to TRBD1 covers 7 bases. Trimming at V came to 3 bases and at J to 5 bases, leaving 3 bases not matched to a gene. Germline V lookup: CDR1 LGHNA, CDR2 YSLEER. The CDR3 sequence is 13 residues long. CDR3 nucleotides: TGCGCCAGCAGCCAGGACAGGATATATGGCTACACCTTC. This encodes CASSQDRIYGYTF.